This T cell receptor (beta chain) was sequenced for a study of cytomegalovirus exposure and HLA in healthy donors. In the study overall: A later analysis reported the 120 or so validation repertoires used the same platform as the roughly 700 first-cohort repertoires.

The study's findings and limits: Altogether, about 160 TCR beta chains were recorded as cytomegalovirus-associated.

This clone was counted between two and nine times. What it binds is not known. The table came from immunoSEQ multiplex PCR; TCRdb's copy has only in-frame clones and leaves some out. The table records 150,000 to 200,000 clones, around 83% of them present only once. Sequencing was done on a sample of PBMCs. This clonotype originated in a woman under 40 in good health and CMV-seropositive.

This CDR3 reads CASSVRGLAGLQETQYF. The DNA for the CDR3 is TGTGCCAGCAGCGTACGAGGACTAGCGGGTCTACAAGAGACCCAGTACTTC. The chain links TRBV13 to TRBJ2-5; TRBD2 matches at 11 bases. This CDR3 is 17 amino acids long. J gave up 2 bases and V 5 bases, and 10 bases lay outside the gene matches. CDR1 and CDR2 from the germline V gene are PRHDT and FYEKMQ (reference sequence).